This passage covers 7 T cell receptor beta chains from one sample sequenced in a study of cytomegalovirus exposure and HLA in healthy donors. Amplification used 60 Vbeta primers and 13 Jbeta primers. Repertoires were generated with immunoSEQ multiplex PCR, while TCRdb's copy carries only in-frame clones and drops some. The data contain some 38,000 clones, about 53% of them singletons. Input material: PBMCs. The source is a woman between 40 and 50 years old in good health and CMV-seropositive.

This sequence joins TRBV7-2 and TRBJ1-3; D is perhaps TRBD1 (6 bases). The CDR3 is 18 amino acids. Between the trimmed V and J ends, which lost 0 bases and 0 bases, there was a span of 15 bases. CDR1 and CDR2 (germline): SGHTA, FQGNSA. CDR3 sequence reads: CASSLARPGAFSGNTIYF. DNA of the CDR3: TGTGCCAGCAGCTTAGCGAGGCCAGGGGCCTTCTCTGGAAACACCATATATTTT.

The sample holds a few counts of this clone. The rearrangement uses TRBV9 and TRBJ2-1, with 11 bases identical to TRBD2. Germline V gene data show CDR1 as SGDLS and CDR2 as YYNGEE. J gave up 12 bases and V 3 bases, and 2 bases lay outside the gene matches. This CDR3 is built from 12 residues. The CDR3 is CASSGSGGGQFF. CDR3 coding DNA: TGTGCCAGCAGCGGTAGCGGGGGGGGGCAGTTCTTC. The variable domain in full, completed from reference TRBV9 and TRBJ2-1, reads DSGVTQTPKHLITATGQRVTLRCSPRSGDLSVYWYQQSLDQGLQFLIQYYNGEERAKGNILERFSAQQFPDLHSELNLSSLELGDSALYFCASSGSGGGQFFGPGTRLTVL.

This clone has a single count. The J gene is TRBJ1-1, the V gene TRBV5-1, with D perhaps TRBD1 (6 bases). This CDR3 region has 14 residues. CDR1 is SGHRS and CDR2 is YFSETQ in the germline V gene. V lost 1 base and J 3 bases, leaving 10 bases between the germline ends. CDR3 residues: CASSLTGRDTEAFF. In DNA, the CDR3 is TGCGCCAGCAGCTTGACAGGGAGGGACACTGAAGCTTTCTTT.

This chain connects TRBV28 to TRBJ2-7, with TRBD1 matching over 10 bases. V lost 8 bases and J lost 4; bases outside the gene matches: 5. In germline, CDR1 is MDHEN, CDR2 SYDVKM. The CDR3 has 13 residues. This CDR3 is CASSRQGAYEQYF. As DNA, the CDR3 is TGTGCCAGCTCGAGACAGGGGGCTTACGAGCAGTACTTC.

V gene TRBV6-1 combines with J gene TRBJ2-7, with D maybe TRBD2 (5 bases). Trimming pared 3 bases from V and 3 bases from J, leaving 9 bases between. Germline lookup yields CDR1 MNHNS and CDR2 SASEGT. This CDR3 region has 13 residues. CDR3 loop: CASSDLSGYEQYF. In DNA, the CDR3 is TGTGCCAGCAGTGATCTGAGCGGCTACGAGCAGTACTTC.

The chain uses TRBV10-3 and TRBJ1-3; 10 nucleotides match TRBD1. Germline CDR1 ENHRY, CDR2 SYGVKD. The length of the CDR3 is 20 residues. Trimming at V came to 8 bases and at J to 0 bases, leaving 19 bases not matched to a gene. Here the CDR3 DNA reads TGTGCCATCTATGATCCCAAAGGGACAGGGGTCCTCTACTCTGGAAACACCATATATTTT. It specifies CAIYDPKGTGVLYSGNTIYF.

V usage is TRBV10-3 and J usage is TRBJ2-3; 7 bases agree with TRBD2. The CDR3 is made up of 15 amino acids. V dropped 2 bases and J dropped 0; count of bases not matched to a gene: 2. Germline V gene lookup returns CDR1 ENHRY and CDR2 SYGVKD. CDR3: CAISERGDSTDTQYF. CDR3 nucleotide sequence: TGTGCCATCAGTGAGCGGGGGGACAGCACAGATACGCAGTATTTT.